Listed below are T cell receptor beta chains from one sample, sequenced in a study of cytomegalovirus exposure and HLA in healthy donors. TCRdb keeps only in-frame clones here, not all; method: immunoSEQ multiplex PCR. The data show about 200,000 clones, approximately 79% seen once. Sequencing used PBMCs. The origin of the receptors is a man aged 45 to 65 in good health and CMV-seronegative. Each CDR3 is given with its conserved first and last residue. A D gene is named only where the DNA matches it firmly. Expanded clones get a size class; other rows say once, few or many, or leave the size out.

14 | TRBD1 | TRBJ2-7 | TRBV28 | . | TGTGCCAGCACCCTCGGACAGGGCCTCTACGAGCAGTACTTC | CASTLGQGLYEQYF
15 | . | TRBJ1-5 | TRBV5-1 | . | TGCGCCAGCAGCTTGGAAGGGGGACGAAATCAGCCCCAGCATTTT | CASSLEGGRNQPQHF
13 | . | TRBJ2-7 | TRBV27 | . | TGTGCCAGCAGTCGAGGGATCAACTACGAGCAGTACTTC | CASSRGINYEQYF
15 | TRBD1 | TRBJ2-7 | TRBV6-5 | . | TGTGCCAGCAGTCAGCAGGGGGCGAGAACCGGCGAGCAGTACTTC | CASSQQGARTGEQYF
13 | . | TRBJ2-4 | TRBV19 | once | TGTGCCAGTAGTTCCCGGGACAAAAACATTCAGTACTTC | CASSSRDKNIQYF
18 | . | TRBJ2-1 | TRBV2 | . | TGTGCCAGCAGTGGGGCCCGCGGGGCGGCGGTCTCCTACAATGAGCAGTTCTTC | CASSGARGAAVSYNEQFF
17 | . | TRBJ2-3 | TRBV6-4 | . | TGTGCCAGCAGTGACTCTTTCCGGACAAAGGGCACAGATACGCAGTATTTT | CASSDSFRTKGTDTQYF
15 | . | TRBJ2-1 | TRBV4-1 | few | TGCGCCAGCAGCCAAGAAAGGGAGGTCTACAATGAGCAGTTCTTC | CASSQEREVYNEQFF
18 | TRBD1 | TRBJ1-2 | TRBV7-3 | . | TGTGCCAGCAGCAAACGAGGGACAGGTTGGGGATCTATCTATGGCTACACCTTC | CASSKRGTGWGSIYGYTF
14 | . | TRBJ2-1 | TRBV21-1 | . | TGTGCCAGCAGCGCAAGATACAGGGACGGCGAGCAGTTCTTC | CASSARYRDGEQFF
15 | . | TRBJ1-5 | TRBV28 | . | TGTGCCAGCAGTCCCCCGGGCGGGGGCGGGCAGCCCCAGCATTTT | CASSPPGGGGQPQHF
15 | . | TRBJ1-2 | TRBV5-1 | . | TGCGCCAGCAGCTTGGCCCTCGGGACACGTTATGGCTACACCTTC | CASSLALGTRYGYTF
18 | TRBD2 | TRBJ2-2 | TRBV9 | . | TGTGCCAGCAGCTCGGGACTAGCGGGAGGTCCGAACACCGGGGAGCTGTTTTTT | CASSSGLAGGPNTGELFF
13 | . | TRBJ2-7 | TRBV2 | . | TGTGCCTCCGCGCAGGGGGGTGGACACGAGCAGTACTTC | CASAQGGGHEQYF